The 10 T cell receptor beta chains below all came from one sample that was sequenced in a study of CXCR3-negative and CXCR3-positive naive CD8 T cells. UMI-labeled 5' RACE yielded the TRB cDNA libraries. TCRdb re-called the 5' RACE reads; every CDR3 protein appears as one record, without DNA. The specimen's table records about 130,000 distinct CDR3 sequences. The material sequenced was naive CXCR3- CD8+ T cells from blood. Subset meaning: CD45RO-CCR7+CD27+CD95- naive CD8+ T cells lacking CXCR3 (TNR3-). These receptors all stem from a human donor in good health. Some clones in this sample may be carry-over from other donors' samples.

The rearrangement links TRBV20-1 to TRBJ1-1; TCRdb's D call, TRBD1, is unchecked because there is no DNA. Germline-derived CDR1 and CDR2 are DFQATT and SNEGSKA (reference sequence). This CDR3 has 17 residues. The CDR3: CSTFTPSTGTVNTEAFF.

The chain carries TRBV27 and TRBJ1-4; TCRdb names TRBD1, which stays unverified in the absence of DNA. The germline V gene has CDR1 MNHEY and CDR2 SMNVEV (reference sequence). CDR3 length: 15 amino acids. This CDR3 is CASSLGGTYQEKLFF.

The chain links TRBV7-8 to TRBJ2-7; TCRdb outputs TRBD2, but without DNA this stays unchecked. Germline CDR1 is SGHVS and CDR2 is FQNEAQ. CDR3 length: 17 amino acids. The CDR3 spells CASSFSSGAPTIYEQYF. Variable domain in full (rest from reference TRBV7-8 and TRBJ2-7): GAGVSQSPRYKVAKRGQDVALRCDPISGHVSLFWYQQALGQGPEFLTYFQNEAQLDKSGLPSDRFFAERPEGSVSTLKIQRTQQEDSAVYLCASSFSSGAPTIYEQYFGPGTRLTVT.

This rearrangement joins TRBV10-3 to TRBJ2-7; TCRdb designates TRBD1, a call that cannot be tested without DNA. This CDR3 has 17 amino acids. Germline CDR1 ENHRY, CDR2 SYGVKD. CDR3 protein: CAISESLRGRNFYEQYF.

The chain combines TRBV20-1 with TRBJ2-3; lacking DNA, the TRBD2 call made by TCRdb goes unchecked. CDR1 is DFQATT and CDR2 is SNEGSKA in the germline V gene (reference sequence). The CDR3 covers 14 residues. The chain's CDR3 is CSAQLAESTDTQYF.

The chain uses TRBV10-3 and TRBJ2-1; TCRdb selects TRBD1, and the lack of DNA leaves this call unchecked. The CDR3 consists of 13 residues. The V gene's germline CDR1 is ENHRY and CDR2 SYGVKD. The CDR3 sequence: CATSRQVLNEQFF.

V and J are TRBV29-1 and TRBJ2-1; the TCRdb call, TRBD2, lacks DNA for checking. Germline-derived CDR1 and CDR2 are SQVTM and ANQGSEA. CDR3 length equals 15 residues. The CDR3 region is CSVEPGTSPYNEQFF.

CDR3 loop: CASSLLASYPDTQYF. The genes are TRBV12-3 or TRBV12-4 and TRBJ2-3; with no DNA, the TCRdb D assignment of TRBD2 cannot be verified. This CDR3 has 15 amino acids.

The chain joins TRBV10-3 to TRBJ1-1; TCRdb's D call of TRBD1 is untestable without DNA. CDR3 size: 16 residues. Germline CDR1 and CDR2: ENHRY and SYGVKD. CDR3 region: CAISDGDRGVDTEAFF.

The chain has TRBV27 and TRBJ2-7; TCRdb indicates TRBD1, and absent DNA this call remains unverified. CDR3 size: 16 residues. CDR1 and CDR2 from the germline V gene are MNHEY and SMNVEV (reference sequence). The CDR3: CASSPRWDSPTYEQYF.